Below are 10 T cell receptor beta chains sequenced from a single sample in a study of blood T cell repertoires in COVID-19. Repertoires were generated with immunoSEQ multiplex PCR, while TCRdb's copy carries only in-frame clones and drops some. The sample lists about 140,000 clones, approximately 88% occurring once. What was sequenced was peripheral blood. The receptors come from a man aged 60 to 69 with active or convalescent COVID-19.

CDR3 bases: TGTGCCGTCGGGGGGACCCAAGCGCGAGAGACCCAGTACTTC. It encodes CAVGGTQARETQYF. The rearrangement links TRBV19 to TRBJ2-5, with TRBD2 matching 7 bases. CDR3 size: 14 residues. V lost 11 bases and J lost 4; bases outside the gene matches: 13. Germline CDR1 reads LNHDA; CDR2 reads SQIVND (reference sequence).

This sequence joins TRBV27 and TRBJ2-7; TRBD2 aligns across 10 bases. This CDR3 has 14 amino acids. Germline V gives CDR1 MNHEY, CDR2 SMNVEV (reference sequence). V dropped 3 bases and J dropped 7; count of bases not matched to a gene: 6. This CDR3 is CASSFLAGVGEQYF. CDR3 coding DNA: TGTGCCAGCAGTTTCCTAGCGGGAGTGGGGGAGCAGTACTTC.

This rearrangement joins TRBV28 to TRBJ1-1; D is undetermined. Germline loops: CDR1 MDHEN, CDR2 SYDVKM. V was clipped by 3 bases and J by 6 bases, with 11 bases between them. CDR3 length: 13 residues. The CDR3 is CASSFERRAEAFF. CDR3 nucleotide sequence: TGTGCCAGCAGTTTCGAAAGGAGGGCTGAAGCTTTCTTT. Filled out from reference TRBV28 and TRBJ1-1, the complete variable domain reads DVKVTQSSRYLVKRTGEKVFLECVQDMDHENMFWYRQDPGLGLRLIYFSYDVKMKEKGDIPEGYSVSREKKERFSLILESASTNQTSMYLCASSFERRAEAFFGQGTRLTVV.

This rearrangement joins TRBV2 to TRBJ2-7; the D is unclear. From germline, CDR1 is SNHLY and CDR2 FYNNEI. CDR3 size: 11 residues. V lost 4 bases and J 6 bases, leaving 7 bases between the germline ends. Here the CDR3 DNA reads TGTGCCAGCAGTGTTAGGAGCGAGCAGTACTTC. As protein: CASSVRSEQYF.

The chain employs TRBV28 and TRBJ1-2; D perhaps matches TRBD1 (6 bases). CDR1 MDHEN and CDR2 SYDVKM come from the germline V gene. Trimming left V 4 bases short and J 8 bases short, with 11 bases between. This CDR3 has 12 residues. The CDR3 DNA sequence: TGTGCCAGCAGTTCAGGGGATCAAGGCTACACCTTC. This gives the protein CASSSGDQGYTF.

This clone has a handful of counts. This chain connects TRBV2 to TRBJ2-4, with D possibly being TRBD2 (6 bases). Between the trimmed V and J ends, which lost 6 bases and 7 bases, there was a span of 25 bases. Germline V gene sequence: CDR1 SNHLY, CDR2 FYNNEI. The CDR3 runs 17 residues. The CDR3 here is CASSHTGTSIGVNIQYF. CDR3 sequence (DNA): TGTGCCAGCAGCCACACCGGGACTTCGATAGGGGTCAACATTCAGTACTTC.

The V and J genes are TRBV4-3 and TRBJ1-1; 9 nucleotides agree with TRBD1. After removal of 3 bases from V and 6 bases from J, the junction contained 5 bases not matched to a gene. Germline CDR1 and CDR2: LGHNA and YSLEER. The CDR3 runs 14 residues. The CDR3 loop is CASSQRTGDPEAFF. For the CDR3, the DNA is TGCGCCAGCAGCCAGAGGACAGGGGATCCTGAAGCTTTCTTT.

This clone was counted a single time. The chain combines TRBV28 with TRBJ1-1; D ambiguous. Looked up from germline, CDR1 is MDHEN and CDR2 is SYDVKM. The CDR3 runs to 12 residues. V gave up 8 bases and J gave up 0 bases, with 7 bases separating them. CDR3 nucleotides: TGTGCCAGCGGCAGTCTGAACACTGAAGCTTTCTTT. This codes for CASGSLNTEAFF.

The chain uses TRBV7-8 and TRBJ2-7, with 10 bases that match TRBD2. Germline V lookup: CDR1 SGHVS, CDR2 FQNEAQ. The CDR3 runs 21 residues. Trimming cost V 6 bases and J 3 bases; bases outside gene matches: 26. The CDR3 DNA follows: TGTGCCAGCAGTCATCCTGTAGGGGGCTTAACTAGCGGGACCACGCTCTACGAGCAGTACTTC. Its translation is CASSHPVGGLTSGTTLYEQYF.

The chain is built from TRBV10-3 and TRBJ1-2; 11 nucleotides align to TRBD1. Trimming at V came to 6 bases and at J to 8 bases, leaving 5 bases not matched to a gene. The CDR3 covers 13 residues. Germline V CDR1 and CDR2: ENHRY, SYGVKD. The CDR3 reads CAIRDRGPGGYTF. Written as DNA, the CDR3 is TGTGCCATCAGGGACAGGGGGCCGGGGGGCTACACCTTC.